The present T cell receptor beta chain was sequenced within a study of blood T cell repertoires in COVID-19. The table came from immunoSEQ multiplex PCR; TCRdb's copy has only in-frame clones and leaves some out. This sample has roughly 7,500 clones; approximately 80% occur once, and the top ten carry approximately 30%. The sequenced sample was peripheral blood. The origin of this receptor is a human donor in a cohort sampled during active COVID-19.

This chain's CDR3 is CASSQDRDEQYF. The DNA for the CDR3 is TGCGCCAGCAGTCAAGACAGGGACGAGCAGTACTTC. The genes are TRBV5-1 and TRBJ2-7; 7 bases are shared with TRBD1. V trimming: 5 bases; J trimming: 5 bases; junction bases outside the gene matches: 4. Germline V CDR1 and CDR2: SGHRS, YFSETQ. This CDR3 is 12 amino acids long.